This TCR beta chain was sequenced for a study of blood T cell repertoires in COVID-19. Deletions cut 4 bases from V and 0 bases from J, with 18 bases between. In germline, CDR1 is MNHNS, CDR2 SASEGT. CDR3 length: 17 residues. TCRdb's copy holds only in-frame clones and misses some; the assay was immunoSEQ multiplex PCR. This table has some 270,000 clones, about 89% appearing once. The chain links TRBV6-1 to TRBJ1-2; possible D gene TRBD1, 5 bases. The clonotype originates from a woman aged 40 to 50 who had recovered from COVID-19. Sequencing used PBMCs or T cells enriched from blood (not recorded which). The DNA for the CDR3 is TGTGCCAGCAGTGGGCCGAGATGGGGCAGGGCTAACTATGGCTACACCTTC. Translating it yields CASSGPRWGRANYGYTF.